This T cell receptor (beta chain) was obtained from a study of T cells in Graves' hyperthyroidism and ophthalmopathy. V lost 5 bases, J lost 5 bases, and 6 bases stayed unmatched. Germline V gene data show CDR1 as SQVTM and CDR2 as ANQGSEA. This CDR3 is 13 amino acids long. What was amplified from RNA transcripts were TCR beta CDR3 regions. The primer set for the first-round RT-PCR of the TCR CDR3 was HTBI. TCRdb processed the multiplex PCR reads anew with MiXCR; each CDR3 protein has one entry. The sample shows about 480,000 distinct CDR3 sequences, under 15% of them seen only once. Notes on this clonotype: Its antigen is unidentified.

Overall study findings and caveats: Stable hyperthyroidism and ophthalmopathy were separated using 13 V-J signatures.

The rearrangement links TRBV29-1 to TRBJ1-2, with TRBD1 matching over 9 bases. This TCR came from a woman under 30 with Graves' hyperthyroidism. Material: blood. As DNA, the CDR3 is TGCAGCGTTCGGACAGGGGAAGGGTATGGCTACACCTTC. Translating gives CSVRTGEGYGYTF.